This passage covers 6 T cell receptor beta chains from one sample sequenced in a study of blood T cell repertoires in COVID-19. Assay: immunoSEQ multiplex PCR; the TCRdb copy retains only in-frame clones and omits some. The data show some 150,000 clones, around four fifths seen once. The sample taken for sequencing was PBMCs or T cells enriched from blood (not recorded which). The receptors were gathered from a woman in her 40s who had recovered from COVID-19.

CDR3 nucleotide sequence: TGTGCCAGCAGCGATGGACTGTATAGCAATCAGCCCCAGCATTTT. This gives the protein CASSDGLYSNQPQHF. This chain connects TRBV5-5 to TRBJ1-5; no clear D gene. Germline CDR1 SGHKS, CDR2 YYEKEE (reference sequence). The CDR3 runs 15 residues. Trimming cost V 4 bases and J 0 bases, with 11 bases left between them.

V is TRBV3-1 (or the pseudogene TRBV3-2) and J is TRBJ1-3; no clear D. Trimming removed 0 bases from V and 2 bases from J, with 8 bases in between. Germline V CDR1 and CDR2: LGHDT, YNNKEL (reference sequence). The CDR3 runs 15 residues. The chain's CDR3 is CASSQDGGPGNTIYF. The CDR3 bases are TGTGCCAGCAGCCAAGATGGAGGTCCTGGAAACACCATATATTTT.

The chain is built from TRBV9 and TRBJ2-1; 10 nucleotides align to TRBD2. Germline trimming cut 0 bases from V and 8 bases from J; bases unmatched to any gene: 5. Germline CDR1 reads SGDLS; CDR2 reads YYNGEE. The CDR3 covers 15 residues. CDR3 nucleotide sequence: TGTGCCAGCAGCGTAGGCAGCGGGGGGGCCTATGAGCAGTTCTTC. It encodes CASSVGSGGAYEQFF.

V usage is TRBV7-6 and J usage is TRBJ2-7; 13 positions match TRBD2. The CDR3 has 14 residues. Trimming removed 5 bases from V and 5 bases from J; junction bases left unmatched: 3. In germline, CDR1 is SGHVS, CDR2 FNYEAQ. The CDR3 DNA sequence: TGTGCCAGCAGCAGACTAGCGGGGGGCGACGAGCAGTACTTC. Its protein is CASSRLAGGDEQYF. Together with reference TRBV7-6 and TRBJ2-7, the CDR3 gives the full variable domain: GAGVSQSPRYKVTKRGQDVALRCDPISGHVSLYWYRQALGQGPEFLTYFNYEAQQDKSGLPNDRFSAERPEGSISTLTIQRTEQRDSAMYRCASSRLAGGDEQYFGPGTRLTVT.

This chain uses TRBV19 with TRBJ2-7; 7 bases agree with TRBD1. CDR1 and CDR2 (germline): LNHDA, SQIVND (reference sequence). This CDR3 spans 17 amino acids. The ends lost 1 base at V and 6 bases at J; junction bases unmatched: 15. CDR3 nucleotide sequence: TGTGCCAGTAGTATAGGCAAGGGGGCGACAATAAGAGGCGAGCAGTACTTC. Amino acid sequence: CASSIGKGATIRGEQYF.

This clone was detected a few times. V is TRBV10-1 and J is TRBJ2-1, with D unresolved. Trimming left V 9 bases short and J 12 bases short, with 9 bases between. Per germline, CDR1 WNHNN and CDR2 SYGVQD (reference sequence). The CDR3 is 9 amino acids. CDR3 DNA sequence: TGCGCCAGGAAAAGAGGGCAGTTCTTC. Translated: CARKRGQFF.